These 17 T cell receptor beta chains were sequenced from one sample in a study of memory CD4+ T cells and cytomegalovirus serostatus. Single viable CD3+CD4+CD8-CD45RO+ cells were sorted as the memory CD4+ T cells. Clones were read by immunoSEQ multiplex PCR, and TCRdb kept only the in-frame ones, dropping some. The sample records about 50,000 clones, approximately 83% being singletons. What was sequenced was memory CD4+ T cells from blood. The receptors originated from an adult in good health and CMV-seronegative.

J is TRBJ2-2 and V is TRBV4-1, with unresolved D. CDR3 length: 17 amino acids. Germline V lookup: CDR1 MGHRA, CDR2 YSYEKL. V dropped 0 bases and J dropped 2 bases, with 13 bases sitting between them. The CDR3 DNA reads as TGCGCCAGCAGCCAAGACTCGAGGACGCTAAACACCGGGGAGCTGTTTTTT. As protein: CASSQDSRTLNTGELFF.

The sample holds a few counts of this clone. This chain connects TRBV6-1 to TRBJ1-1; no firm D call. The CDR3 is made up of 13 amino acids. From germline, CDR1 is MNHNS and CDR2 SASEGT. V gave up 1 base and J gave up 11 bases, with 14 bases separating them. CDR3 loop: CASSEEVGIAAFF. CDR3 sequence (DNA): TGTGCCAGCAGTGAAGAGGTGGGGATCGCGGCTTTCTTT.

The chain has TRBV4-3 and TRBJ1-4; D is uncertain. V gave up 0 bases and J gave up 3 bases, with 5 bases separating them. The CDR3 totals 14 residues. Germline V gives CDR1 LGHNA, CDR2 YSLEER. This CDR3 reads CASSQDVSNEKLFF. DNA for the CDR3: TGCGCCAGCAGCCAAGACGTTTCTAATGAAAAACTGTTTTTT.

The chain links TRBV9 to TRBJ2-5; 11 bases are shared with TRBD2. Losses at the gene ends were 0 bases for V and 3 bases for J; bases not matched to a gene: 13. The CDR3 totals 19 residues. CDR1 is SGDLS and CDR2 is YYNGEE in the germline V gene. CDR3 coding DNA: TGTGCCAGCAGCGTAGAGGGACTCGATCGACTAGCGGGGAAAGAGACCCAGTACTTC. This encodes CASSVEGLDRLAGKETQYF.

This chain uses TRBV14 with TRBJ1-1, with D hard to call. CDR3 size: 13 residues. The germline gives CDR1 SGHDN, CDR2 FVKESK. Trimming removed 3 bases at V and 0 bases at J, with 5 bases between. The CDR3 nucleotides are TGTGCCAGCAGCCAGGATATGAACACTGAAGCTTTCTTT. Protein: CASSQDMNTEAFF.

The chain employs TRBV5-1 and TRBJ2-3; 9 bases agree with TRBD2. CDR3 length: 15 residues. The V segment lost 1 base and the J segment 1 base; nucleotides outside the gene matches: 1. Germline V gene data show CDR1 as SGHRS and CDR2 as YFSETQ. Here the CDR3 reads CASSLLAGGTDTQYF. As DNA, the CDR3 is TGCGCCAGCAGCTTGTTAGCGGGGGGCACAGATACGCAGTATTTT.

The chain employs TRBV29-1 and TRBJ2-6; D gene uncertain. CDR3 size: 13 residues. Germline values: CDR1 SQVTM, CDR2 ANQGSEA. V lost 5 bases to trimming and J lost 1 base, with 6 bases between them. As DNA, the CDR3 is TGCAGCGTTTACAAATCTGGGGCCAACGTCCTGACTTTC. Amino acids: CSVYKSGANVLTF.

The chain links TRBV7-9 to TRBJ2-1; TRBD2 is a possible D gene (5 bases). CDR3 size: 14 residues. Germline-derived CDR1 and CDR2 are SEHNR and FQNEAQ (reference sequence). Trimming took off 1 base at V and 7 bases at J, with 11 bases between the two ends. CDR3 residues: CASSLGRVGNEQFF. The CDR3 nucleotides read TGTGCCAGCAGCTTAGGGCGGGTAGGGAATGAGCAGTTCTTC.

V is TRBV5-1 and J is TRBJ1-2; 11 bases align to TRBD1. CDR1 is SGHRS and CDR2 is YFSETQ in the germline V gene. This CDR3 has 14 amino acids. The junction had 5 bases not matched to a gene; V was cut back by 3 bases and J by 7 bases. Here the CDR3 DNA reads TGCGCCAGCAGCTCCGGACAGGGGGCGGCTGGCTACACCTTC. This encodes CASSSGQGAAGYTF.

The V call is TRBV9, the J call TRBJ2-4; D perhaps matches TRBD1 (6 bases). V was cut by 0 bases and J by 8 bases, with 15 bases left in between. The CDR3 length is 15 residues. Germline lookup yields CDR1 SGDLS and CDR2 YYNGEE. This CDR3 is CASSVGSGVTDIQYF. CDR3 in DNA: TGTGCCAGCAGCGTAGGGTCAGGGGTTACGGACATTCAGTACTTC. Variable domain in full (rest from reference TRBV9 and TRBJ2-4): DSGVTQTPKHLITATGQRVTLRCSPRSGDLSVYWYQQSLDQGLQFLIQYYNGEERAKGNILERFSAQQFPDLHSELNLSSLELGDSALYFCASSVGSGVTDIQYFGAGTRLSVL.

This clone was seen only once. The chain is built from TRBV5-4 and TRBJ1-1; 7 nucleotides agree with TRBD1. CDR3 length equals 16 residues. Germline-derived CDR1 and CDR2 are SGHNT and YYREEE (reference sequence). V gave up 4 bases and J gave up 1 base; unmatched junction bases: 10. The CDR3, as DNA: TGTGCCAGCAGCCCGTCTCCAGACAGGGCGAACACTGAAGCTTTCTTT. It yields the protein CASSPSPDRANTEAFF.

The genes are TRBV28 and TRBJ2-7; TRBD2 is a possible D gene (5 bases). Trimming shortened V by 5 bases and J by 3 bases, and 17 bases separated the two germline ends. Germline-derived CDR1 and CDR2 are MDHEN and SYDVKM. The CDR3 loop spans 15 amino acids. CDR3 coding DNA: TGTGCCAGCAGTCTGATCGTAGCGACTAACTACGAGCAGTACTTC. Translating it yields CASSLIVATNYEQYF. Filled out from reference TRBV28 and TRBJ2-7, the complete variable domain reads DVKVTQSSRYLVKRTGEKVFLECVQDMDHENMFWYRQDPGLGLRLIYFSYDVKMKEKGDIPEGYSVSREKKERFSLILESASTNQTSMYLCASSLIVATNYEQYFGPGTRLTVT.

The chain recombines TRBV14 with TRBJ2-1; no reliable D call. The V end was cut by 3 bases, the J end by 8 bases, with 8 bases between. The CDR3 has 12 residues. CDR1 is SGHDN and CDR2 is FVKESK in the germline V gene. CDR3 coding DNA: TGTGCCAGCAGCCAGGATTTCCATGAGCAGTTCTTC. It translates to CASSQDFHEQFF.

V and J are TRBV4-1 and TRBJ2-1; 12 nucleotides match TRBD2. CDR3 length: 16 residues. Germline loops: CDR1 MGHRA, CDR2 YSYEKL. Trimming at V came to 2 bases and at J to 6 bases, leaving 5 bases not matched to a gene. The CDR3 coding sequence is TGCGCCAGCAGCCAACGCGGGACTAGCGGGCTCAATGAGCAGTTCTTC. This codes for CASSQRGTSGLNEQFF.

The rearrangement joins TRBV4-1 to TRBJ1-3; TRBD1 is a possible D gene (6 bases). Trimming pared 1 base from V and 3 bases from J, leaving 25 bases between. Germline loops: CDR1 MGHRA, CDR2 YSYEKL. This CDR3 comprises 20 residues. CDR3 in DNA: TGCGCCAGCAGCCAAGCCCAATATGAGACAGGATACAACCTTGGAAACACCATATATTTT. Translated, it gives CASSQAQYETGYNLGNTIYF.

The V and J genes are TRBV6-1 and TRBJ1-6; tentative D call: TRBD1 (5 bases). The germline CDR1 and CDR2 sequences are MNHNS and SASEGT. V was trimmed by 0 bases and J by 4 bases, leaving 13 bases between them. This CDR3 has 17 residues. The CDR3 loop reads CASSEAPRGSYNSPLHF. CDR3 nucleotide sequence: TGTGCCAGCAGTGAAGCCCCTAGGGGTTCTTATAATTCACCCCTCCACTTT.

This clone was seen a handful of times. The V call is TRBV2, the J call TRBJ1-5, with D unresolved. CDR1 is SNHLY and CDR2 is FYNNEI in the germline V gene. This CDR3 has 13 amino acids. V lost 6 bases and J 3 bases, leaving 9 bases between the germline ends. CDR3 in amino acids: CASRTELNQPQHF. The CDR3 coding sequence is TGTGCCAGCAGAACGGAGCTCAATCAGCCCCAGCATTTT.